What follows are 5 T cell receptor beta chains derived from one specimen sequenced in a study of T cell responses to AZD1222 COVID-19 vaccine. Data came from immunoSEQ multiplex PCR; TCRdb stores just in-frame clones and leaves some out. Of roughly 150,000 clones in the sample, 85% to 90% were seen once. This specimen was peripheral blood, taken 28 days after the second AZD1222 dose. These receptors all stem from an adult who received the AZD1222 COVID-19 vaccine.

The chain links TRBV5-4 to TRBJ1-2, with a weak D call TRBD1 (6 bases). Between the trimmed V and J ends, which lost 0 bases and 6 bases, there was a span of 9 bases. The CDR3 has 13 residues. Per the germline V gene, CDR1 is SGHNT and CDR2 is YYREEE (reference sequence). CDR3 protein: CASSLAGANGYTF. In nucleotides, the CDR3 is TGTGCCAGCAGCTTGGCGGGGGCCAATGGCTACACCTTC.

The V and J genes are TRBV4-3 and TRBJ2-2; 7 bases fit TRBD2. This CDR3 region has 16 residues. J lost 5 bases, V lost 0 bases, and 6 bases had no gene match. CDR1 LGHNA and CDR2 YSLEER come from the germline V gene. The CDR3 DNA reads as TGCGCCAGCAGCCAAGACGGCCTAGCGGCTACCGGGGAGCTGTTTTTT. Translating it yields CASSQDGLAATGELFF.

The V and J genes are TRBV2 and TRBJ2-3; D not certain. Germline values: CDR1 SNHLY, CDR2 FYNNEI. The CDR3 sequence is 15 residues long. V was cut by 4 bases and J by 0 bases, with 11 bases left in between. The CDR3 DNA follows: TGTGCCAGCAGTGGTGGCTTTTCTAGCACAGATACGCAGTATTTT. Protein: CASSGGFSSTDTQYF.

The genes are TRBV6-6 and TRBJ1-6; the D gene is possibly TRBD1 (5 bases). Germline V gene data show CDR1 as MNHNY and CDR2 as SVGAGI (reference sequence). This CDR3 is 15 amino acids long. The ends were cut back, 4 bases at V and 9 bases at J, with 16 bases in the middle. The CDR3 sequence is CASSSGREKGSPLHF. CDR3 nucleotide sequence: TGTGCCAGCAGTTCGGGACGGGAAAAGGGTTCACCCCTCCACTTT.

This clone is a singleton in its sample. This chain joins TRBV29-1 and TRBJ2-7, with 14 bases identical to TRBD2. The CDR3 has 12 amino acids. Germline CDR1 is SQVTM and CDR2 is ANQGSEA. V shed 7 bases and J 6 bases; nucleotides not matched to a gene: 2. The CDR3 DNA is TGCAGCGGCGGGACTAGCGGGAGCGAGCAGTACTTC. It is translated as CSGGTSGSEQYF.